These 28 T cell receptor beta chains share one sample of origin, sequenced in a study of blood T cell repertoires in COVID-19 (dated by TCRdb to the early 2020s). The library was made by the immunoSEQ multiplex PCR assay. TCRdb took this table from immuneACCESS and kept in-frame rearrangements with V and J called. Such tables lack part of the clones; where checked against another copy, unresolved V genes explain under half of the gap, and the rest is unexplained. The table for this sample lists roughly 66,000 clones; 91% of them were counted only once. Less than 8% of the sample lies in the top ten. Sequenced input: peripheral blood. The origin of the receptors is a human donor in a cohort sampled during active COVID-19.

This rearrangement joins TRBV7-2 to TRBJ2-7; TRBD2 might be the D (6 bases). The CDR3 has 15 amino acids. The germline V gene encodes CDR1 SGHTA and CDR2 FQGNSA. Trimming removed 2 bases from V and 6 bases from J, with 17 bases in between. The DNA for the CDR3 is TGTGCCAGCAGCTTAAGGAGGGCCGGAGGGGTCGAGCAGTACTTC. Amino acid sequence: CASSLRRAGGVEQYF.

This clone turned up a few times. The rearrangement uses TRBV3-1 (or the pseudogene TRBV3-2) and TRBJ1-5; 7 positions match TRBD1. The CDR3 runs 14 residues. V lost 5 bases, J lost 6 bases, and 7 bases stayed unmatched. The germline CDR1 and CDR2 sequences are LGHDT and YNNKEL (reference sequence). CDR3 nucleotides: TGTGCCAGCAGCTCCCGACAGGGCAGTCAGCCCCAGCATTTT. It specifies CASSSRQGSQPQHF.

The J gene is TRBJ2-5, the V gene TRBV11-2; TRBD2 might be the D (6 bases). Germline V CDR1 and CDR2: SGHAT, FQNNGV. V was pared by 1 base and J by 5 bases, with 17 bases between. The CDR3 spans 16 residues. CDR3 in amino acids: CASSLVGSGGVETQYF. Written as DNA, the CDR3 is TGTGCCAGCAGCTTAGTGGGTAGCGGAGGGGTCGAGACCCAGTACTTC.

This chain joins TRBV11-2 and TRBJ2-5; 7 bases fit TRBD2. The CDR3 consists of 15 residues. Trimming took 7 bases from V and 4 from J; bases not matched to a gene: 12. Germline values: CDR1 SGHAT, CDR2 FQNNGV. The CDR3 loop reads CASTFWEGMGETQYF. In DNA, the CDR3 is TGTGCCAGCACTTTTTGGGAGGGAATGGGAGAGACCCAGTACTTC. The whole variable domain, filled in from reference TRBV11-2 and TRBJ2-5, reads EAGVAQSPRYKIIEKRQSVAFWCNPISGHATLYWYQQILGQGPKLLIQFQNNGVVDDSQLPKDRFSAERLKGVDSTLKIQPAKLEDSAVYLCASTFWEGMGETQYFGPGTRLLVL.

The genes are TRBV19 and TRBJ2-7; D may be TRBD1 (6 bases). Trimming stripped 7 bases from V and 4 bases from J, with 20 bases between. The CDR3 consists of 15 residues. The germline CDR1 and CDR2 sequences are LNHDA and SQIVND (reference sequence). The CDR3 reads CASKHRENSVYEQYF. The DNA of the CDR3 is TGTGCCAGTAAACACAGGGAGAATTCGGTATACGAGCAGTACTTC.

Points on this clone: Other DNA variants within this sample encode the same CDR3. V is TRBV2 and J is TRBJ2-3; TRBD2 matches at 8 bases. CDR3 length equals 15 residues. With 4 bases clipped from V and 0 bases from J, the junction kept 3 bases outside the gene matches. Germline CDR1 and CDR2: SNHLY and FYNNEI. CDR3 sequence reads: CASSAGTSSTDTQYF. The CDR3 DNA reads TGTGCCAGCAGTGCCGGGACTAGTAGCACAGATACGCAGTATTTT.

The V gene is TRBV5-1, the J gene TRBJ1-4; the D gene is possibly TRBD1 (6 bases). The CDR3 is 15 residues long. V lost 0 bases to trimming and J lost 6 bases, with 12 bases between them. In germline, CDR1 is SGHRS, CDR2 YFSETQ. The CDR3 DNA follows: TGCGCCAGCAGCTTGGTCGGGGGGCAATATGAAAAACTGTTTTTT. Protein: CASSLVGGQYEKLFF.

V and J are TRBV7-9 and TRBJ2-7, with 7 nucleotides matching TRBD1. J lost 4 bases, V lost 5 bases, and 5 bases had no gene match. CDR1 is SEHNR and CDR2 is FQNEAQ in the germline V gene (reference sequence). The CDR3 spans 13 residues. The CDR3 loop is CASSRDREYEQYF. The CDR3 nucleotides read TGTGCCAGCAGCAGGGACAGAGAATACGAGCAGTACTTC. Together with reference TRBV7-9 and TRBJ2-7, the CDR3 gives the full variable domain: DTGVSQNPRHKITKRGQNVTFRCDPISEHNRLYWYRQTLGQGPEFLTYFQNEAQLEKSRLLSDRFSAERPKGSFSTLEIQRTEQGDSAMYLCASSRDREYEQYFGPGTRLTVT.

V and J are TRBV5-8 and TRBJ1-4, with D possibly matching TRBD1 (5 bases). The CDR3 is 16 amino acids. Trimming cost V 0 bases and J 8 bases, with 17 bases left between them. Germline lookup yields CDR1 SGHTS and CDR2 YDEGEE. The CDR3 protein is CASSLGAGNFGEKLFF. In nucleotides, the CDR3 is TGTGCCAGCAGCTTGGGGGCAGGGAATTTCGGGGAAAAACTGTTTTTT.

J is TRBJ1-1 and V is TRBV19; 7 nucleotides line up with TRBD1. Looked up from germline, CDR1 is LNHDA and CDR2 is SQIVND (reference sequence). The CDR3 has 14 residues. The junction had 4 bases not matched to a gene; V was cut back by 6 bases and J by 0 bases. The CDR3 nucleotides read TGTGCCAGTAGGTCTCAGGGGGTGAACACTGAAGCTTTCTTT. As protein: CASRSQGVNTEAFF.

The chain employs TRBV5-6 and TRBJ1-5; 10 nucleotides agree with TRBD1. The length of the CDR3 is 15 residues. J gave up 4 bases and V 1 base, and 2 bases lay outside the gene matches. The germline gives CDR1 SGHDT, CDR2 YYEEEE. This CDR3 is CASSLWDRGNQPQHF. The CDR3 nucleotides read TGTGCCAGCAGCTTGTGGGACAGGGGTAATCAGCCCCAGCATTTT.

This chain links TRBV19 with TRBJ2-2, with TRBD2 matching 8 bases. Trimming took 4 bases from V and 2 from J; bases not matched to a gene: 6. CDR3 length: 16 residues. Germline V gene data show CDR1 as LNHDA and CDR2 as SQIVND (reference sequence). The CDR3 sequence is CASSTTSGQNTGELFF. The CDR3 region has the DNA TGTGCCAGTAGTACTACTAGCGGCCAAAACACCGGGGAGCTGTTTTTT.

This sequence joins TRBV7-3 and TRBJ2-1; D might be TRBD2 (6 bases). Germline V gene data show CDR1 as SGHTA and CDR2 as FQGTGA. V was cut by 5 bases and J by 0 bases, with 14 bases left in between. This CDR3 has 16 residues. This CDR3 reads CASSPRGEGSYNEQFF. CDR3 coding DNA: TGTGCCAGCAGCCCACGCGGGGAAGGCTCCTACAATGAGCAGTTCTTC.

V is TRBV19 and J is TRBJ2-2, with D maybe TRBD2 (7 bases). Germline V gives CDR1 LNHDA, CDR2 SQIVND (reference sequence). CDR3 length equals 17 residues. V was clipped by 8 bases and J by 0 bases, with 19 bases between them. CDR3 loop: CASRRGGRGANTGELFF. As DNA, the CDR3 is TGTGCCAGTCGAAGGGGGGGCAGGGGAGCGAACACCGGGGAGCTGTTTTTT.

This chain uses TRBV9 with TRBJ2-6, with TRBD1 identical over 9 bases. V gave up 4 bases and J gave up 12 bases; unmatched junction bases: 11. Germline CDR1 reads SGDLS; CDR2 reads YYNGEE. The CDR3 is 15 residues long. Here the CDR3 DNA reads TGTGCCAGCAGCTCAAGACAGGGGGGCTTCACCGTCCTGACTTTC. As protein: CASSSRQGGFTVLTF.

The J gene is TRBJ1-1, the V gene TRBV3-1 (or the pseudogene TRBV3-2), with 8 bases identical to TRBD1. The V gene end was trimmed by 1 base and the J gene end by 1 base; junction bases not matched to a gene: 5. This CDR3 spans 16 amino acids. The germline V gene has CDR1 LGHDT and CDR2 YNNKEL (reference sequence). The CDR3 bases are TGTGCCAGCAGCCAAGTTAGCGGACAGGGGAACACTGAAGCTTTCTTT. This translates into CASSQVSGQGNTEAFF.

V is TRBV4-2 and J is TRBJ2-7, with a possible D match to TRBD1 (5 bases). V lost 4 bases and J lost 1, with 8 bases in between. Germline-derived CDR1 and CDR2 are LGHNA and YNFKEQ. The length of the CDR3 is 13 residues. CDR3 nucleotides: TGTGCCAGCAGCCCTCAGGGTTCCTACGAGCAGTACTTC. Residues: CASSPQGSYEQYF.

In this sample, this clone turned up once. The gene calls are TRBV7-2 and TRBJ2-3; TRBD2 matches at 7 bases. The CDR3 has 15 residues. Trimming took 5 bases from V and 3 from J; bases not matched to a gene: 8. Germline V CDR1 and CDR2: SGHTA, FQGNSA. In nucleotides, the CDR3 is TGTGCCAGCAGCGGAGCGGGAACTTTTACAGATACGCAGTATTTT. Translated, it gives CASSGAGTFTDTQYF.

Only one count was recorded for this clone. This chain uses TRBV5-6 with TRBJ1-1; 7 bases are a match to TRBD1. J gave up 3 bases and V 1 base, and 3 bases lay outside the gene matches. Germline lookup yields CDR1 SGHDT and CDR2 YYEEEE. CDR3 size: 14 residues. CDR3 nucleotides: TGTGCCAGCAGCTTGTTTGACAGGGACACTGAAGCTTTCTTT. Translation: CASSLFDRDTEAFF.

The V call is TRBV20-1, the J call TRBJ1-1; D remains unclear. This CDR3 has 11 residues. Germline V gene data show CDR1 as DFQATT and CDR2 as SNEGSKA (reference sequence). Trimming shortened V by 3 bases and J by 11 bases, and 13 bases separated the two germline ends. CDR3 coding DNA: TGCAGTGCTAGTGGGGAGTTGAACGCTTTCTTT. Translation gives CSASGELNAFF.

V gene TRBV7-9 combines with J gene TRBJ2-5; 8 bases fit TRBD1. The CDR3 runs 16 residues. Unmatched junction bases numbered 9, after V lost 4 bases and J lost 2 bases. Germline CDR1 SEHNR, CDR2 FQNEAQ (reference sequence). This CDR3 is CASSSGTGSPQETQYF. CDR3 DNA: TGTGCCAGCAGCTCCGGGACAGGATCACCGCAAGAGACCCAGTACTTC. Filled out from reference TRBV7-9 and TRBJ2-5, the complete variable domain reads DTGVSQNPRHKITKRGQNVTFRCDPISEHNRLYWYRQTLGQGPEFLTYFQNEAQLEKSRLLSDRFSAERPKGSFSTLEIQRTEQGDSAMYLCASSSGTGSPQETQYFGPGTRLLVL.

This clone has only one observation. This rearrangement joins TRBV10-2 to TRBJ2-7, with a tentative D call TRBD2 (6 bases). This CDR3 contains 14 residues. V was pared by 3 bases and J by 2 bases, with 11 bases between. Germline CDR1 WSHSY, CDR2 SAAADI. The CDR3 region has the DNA TGCGCCAGCAGTGAAGAGCGACTAGCCTACGAGCAGTACTTC. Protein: CASSEERLAYEQYF.

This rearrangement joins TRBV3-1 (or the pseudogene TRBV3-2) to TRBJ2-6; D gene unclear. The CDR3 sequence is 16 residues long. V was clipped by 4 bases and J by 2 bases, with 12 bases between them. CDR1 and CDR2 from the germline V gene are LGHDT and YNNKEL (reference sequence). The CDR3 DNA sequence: TGTGCCAGCAGCCGCGCGGCAGATCCTGGGGCCAACGTCCTGACTTTC. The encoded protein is CASSRAADPGANVLTF.

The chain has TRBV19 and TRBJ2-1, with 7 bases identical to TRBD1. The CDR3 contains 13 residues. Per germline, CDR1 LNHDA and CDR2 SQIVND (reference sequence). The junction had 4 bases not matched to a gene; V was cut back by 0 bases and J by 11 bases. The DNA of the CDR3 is TGTGCCAGTAGTATAGAGGGCAGGGGGAAGCAGTTCTTC. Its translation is CASSIEGRGKQFF.

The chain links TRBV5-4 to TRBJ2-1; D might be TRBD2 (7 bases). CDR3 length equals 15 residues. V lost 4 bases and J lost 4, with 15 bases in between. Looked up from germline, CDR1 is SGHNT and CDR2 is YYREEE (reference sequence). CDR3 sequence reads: CASSTGGPQYNEQFF. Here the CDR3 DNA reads TGTGCCAGCAGCACCGGGGGGCCCCAGTACAATGAGCAGTTCTTC.

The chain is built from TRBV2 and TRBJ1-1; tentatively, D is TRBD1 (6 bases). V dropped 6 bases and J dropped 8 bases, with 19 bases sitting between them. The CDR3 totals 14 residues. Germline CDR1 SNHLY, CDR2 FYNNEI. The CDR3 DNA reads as TGTGCCAGCAGCTTAAACAGGGCCACGGGGGAAGCTTTCTTT. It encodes CASSLNRATGEAFF.

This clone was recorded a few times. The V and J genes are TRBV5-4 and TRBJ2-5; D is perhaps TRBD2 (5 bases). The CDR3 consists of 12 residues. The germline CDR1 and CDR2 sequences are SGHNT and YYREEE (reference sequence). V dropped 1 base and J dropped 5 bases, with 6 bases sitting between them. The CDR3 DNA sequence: TGTGCCAGCAGCTTGCCGGGGGAGACCCAGTACTTC. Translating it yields CASSLPGETQYF.

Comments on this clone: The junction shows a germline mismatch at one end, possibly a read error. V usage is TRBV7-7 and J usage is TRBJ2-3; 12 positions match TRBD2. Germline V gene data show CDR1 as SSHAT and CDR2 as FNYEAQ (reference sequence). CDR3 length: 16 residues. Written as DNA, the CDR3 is TGTGCTAGCAGCCCCGGACTAGCGGGGAACACAGATACGCAGTATTTT. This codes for CASSPGLAGNTDTQYF.